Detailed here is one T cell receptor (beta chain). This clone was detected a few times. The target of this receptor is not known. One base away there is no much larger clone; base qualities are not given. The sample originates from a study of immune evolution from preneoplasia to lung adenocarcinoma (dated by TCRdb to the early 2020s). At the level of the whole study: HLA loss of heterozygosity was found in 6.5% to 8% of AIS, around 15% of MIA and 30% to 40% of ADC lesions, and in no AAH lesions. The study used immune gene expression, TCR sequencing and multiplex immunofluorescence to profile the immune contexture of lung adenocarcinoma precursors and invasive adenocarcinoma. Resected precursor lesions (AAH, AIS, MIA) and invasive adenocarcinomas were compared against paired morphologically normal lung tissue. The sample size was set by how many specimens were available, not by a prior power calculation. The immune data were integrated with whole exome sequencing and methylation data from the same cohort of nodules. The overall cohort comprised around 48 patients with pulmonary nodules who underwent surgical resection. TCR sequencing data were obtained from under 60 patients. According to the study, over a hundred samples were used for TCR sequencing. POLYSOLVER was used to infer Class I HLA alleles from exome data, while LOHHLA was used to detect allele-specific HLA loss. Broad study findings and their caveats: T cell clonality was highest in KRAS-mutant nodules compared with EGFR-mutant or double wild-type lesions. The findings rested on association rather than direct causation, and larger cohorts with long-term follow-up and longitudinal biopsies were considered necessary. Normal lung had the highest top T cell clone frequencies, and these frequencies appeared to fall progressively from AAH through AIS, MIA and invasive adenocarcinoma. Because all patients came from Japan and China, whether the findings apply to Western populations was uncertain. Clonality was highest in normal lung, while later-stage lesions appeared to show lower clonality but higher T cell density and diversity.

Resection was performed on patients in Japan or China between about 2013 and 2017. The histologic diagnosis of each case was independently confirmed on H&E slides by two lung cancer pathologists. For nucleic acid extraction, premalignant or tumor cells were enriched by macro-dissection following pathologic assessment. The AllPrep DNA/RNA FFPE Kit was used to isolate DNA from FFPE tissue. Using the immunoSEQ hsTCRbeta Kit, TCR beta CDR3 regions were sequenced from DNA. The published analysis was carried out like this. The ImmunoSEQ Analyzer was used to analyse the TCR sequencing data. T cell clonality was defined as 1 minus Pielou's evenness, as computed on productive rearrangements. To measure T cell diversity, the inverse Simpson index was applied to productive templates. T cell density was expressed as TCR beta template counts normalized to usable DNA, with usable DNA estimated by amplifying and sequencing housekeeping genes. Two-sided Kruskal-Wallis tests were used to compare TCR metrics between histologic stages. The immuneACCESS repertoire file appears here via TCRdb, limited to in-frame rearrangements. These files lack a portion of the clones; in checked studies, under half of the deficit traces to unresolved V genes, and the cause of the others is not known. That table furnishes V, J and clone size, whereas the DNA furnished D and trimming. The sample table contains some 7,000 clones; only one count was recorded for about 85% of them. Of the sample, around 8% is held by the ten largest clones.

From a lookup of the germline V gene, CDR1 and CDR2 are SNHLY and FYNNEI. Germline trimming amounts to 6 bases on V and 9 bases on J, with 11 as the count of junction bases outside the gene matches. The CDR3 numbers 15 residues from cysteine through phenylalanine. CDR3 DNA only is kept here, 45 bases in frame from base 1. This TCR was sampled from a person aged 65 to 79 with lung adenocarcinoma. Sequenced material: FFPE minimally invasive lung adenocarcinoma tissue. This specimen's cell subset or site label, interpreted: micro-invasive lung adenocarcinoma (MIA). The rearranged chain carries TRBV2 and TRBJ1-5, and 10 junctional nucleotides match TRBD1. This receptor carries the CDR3 CASREDRGTGGPQHF. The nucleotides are TGTGCCAGCAGAGAGGACAGGGGGACTGGTGGGCCCCAGCATTTT.